The rows below give T cell receptor beta chains drawn from one sample of a study of blood T cells in healthy people across ages. TCRdb independently ran MiXCR on the 5' RACE reads; one entry per CDR3 protein. The top ten hold over 20% of the sample, which has over 950,000 distinct CDR3 sequences, around 54% seen once. The sample consisted of blood. These receptors came from a woman aged 55 to 70 in good health. Both conserved end residues are part of each CDR3. Fields, in order: D gene, V gene, clone size, J gene, CDR3 protein, CDR3 DNA. The D gene is left open where the match is weak. Rows give clone size only sometimes, using once, few, many, or a class for an expanded clone.

d_call: NA; v_call: TRBV3-1; clone_size: few; j_call: TRBJ2-3; cdr3_aa: CASSQDSLLVSTQYF; cdr3_nt: TGTGCCAGCAGCCAAGACTCCCTACTAGTTTCTACGCAGTATTTT
d_call: NA; v_call: TRBV21-1; clone_size: NA; j_call: TRBJ1-2; cdr3_aa: CASSKVGGDRDCYGYTF; cdr3_nt: TGTGCCAGCAGCAAAGTAGGCGGGGACAGAGACTGCTATGGCTACACCTTC
d_call: TRBD2; v_call: TRBV7-2; clone_size: NA; j_call: TRBJ2-1; cdr3_aa: CASSIVAGDWQFF; cdr3_nt: TGTGCCAGCAGCATAGTAGCGGGAGACTGGCAGTTCTTC
d_call: NA; v_call: TRBV18; clone_size: once; j_call: TRBJ2-3; cdr3_aa: CAGSSRGRSSNTQYF; cdr3_nt: TGTGCCGGCTCATCTCGGGGCCGTTCGTCGAATACGCAGTATTTT
d_call: NA; v_call: TRBV4-2; clone_size: few; j_call: TRBJ2-1; cdr3_aa: CASGRATYNEQFF; cdr3_nt: TGTGCCAGCGGGCGGGCTACCTACAATGAGCAGTTCTTC
d_call: TRBD2; v_call: TRBV20-1; clone_size: once; j_call: TRBJ2-1; cdr3_aa: CSARESSGRSYNEQFF; cdr3_nt: TGCAGTGCTAGAGAGTCTAGCGGACGCTCCTACAATGAGCAGTTCTTC
d_call: NA; v_call: TRBV14; clone_size: NA; j_call: TRBJ1-1; cdr3_aa: CASSRALNTEAFF; cdr3_nt: TGTGCCAGCAGTCGCGCTTTGAACACTGAAGCTTTCTTT
d_call: NA; v_call: TRBV18; clone_size: NA; j_call: TRBJ2-6; cdr3_aa: CASSPQVLDSGANVLTF; cdr3_nt: TGTGCCAGCTCACCCCAGGTTCTGGACTCTGGGGCCAACGTCCTGACTTTC
d_call: TRBD1; v_call: TRBV6-5; clone_size: NA; j_call: TRBJ1-2; cdr3_aa: CASSYLGDSYGYTF; cdr3_nt: TGTGCCAGCAGTTACTTAGGGGACAGCTATGGCTACACCTTC
d_call: NA; v_call: TRBV5-1; clone_size: NA; j_call: TRBJ1-2; cdr3_aa: CASSQGRRQPSSLYGYTF; cdr3_nt: TGCGCCAGCAGCCAGGGGCGAAGACAACCGTCGTCCCTCTATGGCTACACCTTC
d_call: TRBD2; v_call: TRBV20-1; clone_size: NA; j_call: TRBJ2-7; cdr3_aa: CRVTSGRTYEQYF; cdr3_nt: TGCAGGGTAACTAGCGGGAGGACCTACGAGCAGTACTTC
d_call: NA; v_call: TRBV7-9; clone_size: NA; j_call: TRBJ2-7; cdr3_aa: CAGSAGTYYEQYF; cdr3_nt: TGTGCCGGAAGTGCCGGGACCTACTACGAGCAGTACTTC
d_call: NA; v_call: TRBV5-1; clone_size: few; j_call: TRBJ2-3; cdr3_aa: CASSFLLTNTQYF; cdr3_nt: TGCGCCAGCAGCTTCTTACTCACGAATACGCAGTATTTT
d_call: NA; v_call: TRBV6-2/TRBV6-3; clone_size: few; j_call: TRBJ1-5; cdr3_aa: CASRGLTPNQPQHF; cdr3_nt: TGTGCCAGCAGAGGCCTGACCCCAAATCAGCCCCAGCATTTT
d_call: NA; v_call: TRBV29-1; clone_size: many; j_call: TRBJ2-1; cdr3_aa: CSVVPVYNEQFF; cdr3_nt: TGCAGCGTTGTTCCTGTTTACAATGAGCAGTTCTTC
d_call: NA; v_call: TRBV3-1; clone_size: NA; j_call: TRBJ2-1; cdr3_aa: CASSQDYSTYNEQFF; cdr3_nt: TGTGCCAGCAGCCAAGATTACTCAACCTATAATGAGCAGTTCTTC
d_call: NA; v_call: TRBV6-2/TRBV6-3; clone_size: few; j_call: TRBJ2-7; cdr3_aa: CASSSTPTGTQYF; cdr3_nt: TGTGCCAGCAGTTCGACTCCAACAGGGACGCAGTACTTC
d_call: TRBD2; v_call: TRBV7-2; clone_size: NA; j_call: TRBJ2-1; cdr3_aa: CASSLAVPGLAGYNEQFF; cdr3_nt: TGTGCCAGCAGCTTAGCGGTCCCGGGACTAGCGGGATACAATGAGCAGTTCTTC
d_call: NA; v_call: TRBV18; clone_size: NA; j_call: TRBJ2-3; cdr3_aa: CASSDPQSVGTDTQYF; cdr3_nt: TGTGCCAGCTCAGACCCCCAGTCGGTGGGCACAGATACGCAGTATTTT
d_call: TRBD2; v_call: TRBV4-1; clone_size: few; j_call: TRBJ2-7; cdr3_aa: CASSLRDYPFTIEQYF; cdr3_nt: TGCGCCAGCAGCCTTCGGGACTACCCCTTTACAATCGAGCAGTACTTC
d_call: TRBD1; v_call: TRBV29-1; clone_size: NA; j_call: TRBJ2-3; cdr3_aa: CSVHYTGQASTDTQYF; cdr3_nt: TGCAGCGTTCACTACACCGGACAGGCTTCCACAGATACGCAGTATTTT
d_call: NA; v_call: TRBV30; clone_size: NA; j_call: TRBJ2-7; cdr3_aa: CAWSSGGLGSYEQYF; cdr3_nt: TGTGCCTGGAGTTCAGGGGGACTAGGATCCTACGAGCAGTACTTC
d_call: TRBD1; v_call: TRBV12-3/TRBV12-4; clone_size: NA; j_call: TRBJ1-6; cdr3_aa: CASTTDRANNSPLHF; cdr3_nt: TGTGCCAGCACCACGGACAGGGCGAATAATTCACCCCTCCACTTT
d_call: NA; v_call: TRBV12-3/TRBV12-4; clone_size: few; j_call: TRBJ2-2; cdr3_aa: CASSLVPGLPTLGTGELFF; cdr3_nt: TGTGCCAGCAGTTTGGTACCAGGACTACCCACTCTGGGGACCGGGGAGCTGTTTTTT
d_call: NA; v_call: TRBV7-2; clone_size: NA; j_call: TRBJ2-1; cdr3_aa: CASSLGVQNEQFF; cdr3_nt: TGTGCCAGCAGCTTAGGGGTTCAGAATGAGCAGTTCTTC
d_call: NA; v_call: TRBV4-2; clone_size: NA; j_call: TRBJ2-1; cdr3_aa: CASSQERVGNEQFF; cdr3_nt: TGTGCCAGCAGCCAAGAGAGGGTCGGCAATGAGCAGTTCTTC
d_call: TRBD2; v_call: TRBV4-1; clone_size: NA; j_call: TRBJ2-1; cdr3_aa: CASSQVGGSSYDEQFF; cdr3_nt: TGCGCCAGCAGCCAAGTGGGAGGGAGCTCCTACGATGAGCAGTTCTTC
d_call: NA; v_call: TRBV6-1; clone_size: NA; j_call: TRBJ2-5; cdr3_aa: CASSEAGWYQETQYF; cdr3_nt: TGTGCCAGCAGTGAAGCTGGTTGGTACCAAGAGACCCAGTACTTC
d_call: NA; v_call: TRBV4-2; clone_size: NA; j_call: TRBJ2-5; cdr3_aa: CASSRDRGSGQETQYF; cdr3_nt: TGTGCCAGCAGCCGAGATCGCGGTAGCGGCCAAGAGACCCAGTACTTC
d_call: TRBD2; v_call: TRBV11-2; clone_size: NA; j_call: TRBJ2-7; cdr3_aa: CASSLVLSSGRRSSYEQYF; cdr3_nt: TGTGCCAGCAGCTTAGTTCTCTCTAGCGGGAGGAGGAGCTCCTACGAGCAGTACTTC
d_call: NA; v_call: TRBV20-1; clone_size: NA; j_call: TRBJ1-1; cdr3_aa: CSAGGMFTEAFF; cdr3_nt: TGCAGTGCTGGGGGAATGTTCACTGAAGCTTTCTTT
d_call: TRBD2; v_call: TRBV7-3; clone_size: NA; j_call: TRBJ2-1; cdr3_aa: CASRIGLAGYNEQFF; cdr3_nt: TGTGCCAGCAGGATCGGACTAGCGGGCTACAATGAGCAGTTCTTC
d_call: NA; v_call: TRBV4-2; clone_size: few; j_call: TRBJ2-5; cdr3_aa: CASSQGFREETQYF; cdr3_nt: TGTGCCAGCAGCCAAGGCTTCAGGGAAGAGACCCAGTACTTC
d_call: TRBD1; v_call: TRBV20-1; clone_size: few; j_call: TRBJ1-2; cdr3_aa: CSARDPNRGGYTF; cdr3_nt: TGCAGTGCTAGAGATCCAAACAGGGGAGGCTACACCTTC
d_call: NA; v_call: TRBV7-2; clone_size: NA; j_call: TRBJ2-5; cdr3_aa: CASSLGSVGMGETQYF; cdr3_nt: TGTGCCAGCAGCTTGGGGAGTGTGGGAATGGGAGAGACCCAGTACTTC
d_call: NA; v_call: TRBV20-1; clone_size: NA; j_call: TRBJ2-1; cdr3_aa: CSASGGARGEQFF; cdr3_nt: TGCAGTGCTAGTGGCGGAGCCCGGGGTGAGCAGTTCTTC
d_call: TRBD1; v_call: TRBV11-2; clone_size: few; j_call: TRBJ1-6; cdr3_aa: CASSFGQDNSPLHF; cdr3_nt: TGTGCCAGCAGCTTTGGACAGGATAATTCACCCCTCCACTTT
d_call: TRBD2; v_call: TRBV20-1; clone_size: NA; j_call: TRBJ2-1; cdr3_aa: CSAPQTSGRGNEQFF; cdr3_nt: TGCAGTGCGCCGCAGACTAGCGGGAGGGGCAATGAGCAGTTCTTC
d_call: NA; v_call: TRBV10-3; clone_size: NA; j_call: TRBJ2-1; cdr3_aa: CAISESSGSWKPYNEQFF; cdr3_nt: TGTGCCATCAGTGAGTCAAGTGGTAGCTGGAAACCCTACAATGAGCAGTTCTTC
d_call: NA; v_call: TRBV12-3/TRBV12-4; clone_size: few; j_call: TRBJ1-2; cdr3_aa: CASSLGGLGYTF; cdr3_nt: TGTGCCAGCAGTTTAGGGGGCCTTGGCTACACCTTC
d_call: NA; v_call: TRBV9; clone_size: NA; j_call: TRBJ2-4; cdr3_aa: CASSQGGGGPLGDIQYF; cdr3_nt: TGTGCCAGCAGCCAGGGGGGGGGCGGTCCACTGGGTGACATTCAGTACTTC
d_call: NA; v_call: TRBV25-1; clone_size: few; j_call: TRBJ2-7; cdr3_aa: CASRNRATYEQYF; cdr3_nt: TGTGCCAGCAGAAACAGGGCGACCTACGAGCAGTACTTC
d_call: NA; v_call: TRBV7-2; clone_size: NA; j_call: TRBJ2-4; cdr3_aa: CASSLAKTSGNKQYF; cdr3_nt: TGTGCCAGCAGCTTAGCGAAGACTTCCGGGAACAAGCAGTACTTC
d_call: NA; v_call: TRBV6-2/TRBV6-3; clone_size: NA; j_call: TRBJ2-4; cdr3_aa: CASSYGGYLAKNIQYF; cdr3_nt: TGTGCCAGCAGTTACGGAGGGTACCTAGCCAAAAACATTCAGTACTTC